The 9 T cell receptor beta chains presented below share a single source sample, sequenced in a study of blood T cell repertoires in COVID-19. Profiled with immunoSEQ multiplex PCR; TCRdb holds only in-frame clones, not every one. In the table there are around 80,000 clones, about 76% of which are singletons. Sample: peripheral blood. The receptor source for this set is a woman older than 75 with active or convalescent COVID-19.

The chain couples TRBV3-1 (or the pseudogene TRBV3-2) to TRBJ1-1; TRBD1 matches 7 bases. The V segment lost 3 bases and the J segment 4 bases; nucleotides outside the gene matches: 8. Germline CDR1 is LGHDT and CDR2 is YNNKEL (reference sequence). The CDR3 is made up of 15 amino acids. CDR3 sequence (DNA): TGTGCCAGCAGCCATCCTGGTTCAGGGGGCACTGAAGCTTTCTTT. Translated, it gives CASSHPGSGGTEAFF.

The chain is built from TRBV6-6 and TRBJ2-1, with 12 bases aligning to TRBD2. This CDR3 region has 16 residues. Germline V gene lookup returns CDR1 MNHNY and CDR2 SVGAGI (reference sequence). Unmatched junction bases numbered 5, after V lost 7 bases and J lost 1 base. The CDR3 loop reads CASTLGLAGSYNEQFF. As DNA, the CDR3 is TGTGCCAGCACCCTGGGACTAGCGGGTTCCTACAATGAGCAGTTCTTC.

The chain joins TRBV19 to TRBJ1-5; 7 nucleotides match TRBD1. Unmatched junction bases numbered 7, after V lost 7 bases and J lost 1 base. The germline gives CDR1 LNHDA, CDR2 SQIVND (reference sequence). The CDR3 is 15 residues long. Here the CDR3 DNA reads TGTGCCAGTAATCCTCAGGGGGTAAGCAATCAGCCCCAGCATTTT. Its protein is CASNPQGVSNQPQHF.

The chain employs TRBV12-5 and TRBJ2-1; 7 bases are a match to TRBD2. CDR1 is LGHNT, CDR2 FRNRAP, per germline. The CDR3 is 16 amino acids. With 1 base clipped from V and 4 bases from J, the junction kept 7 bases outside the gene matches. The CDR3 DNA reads TGTGCTAGTGGTTTGGCGGGAGGTAGGAAATACAATGAGCAGTTCTTC. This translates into CASGLAGGRKYNEQFF.

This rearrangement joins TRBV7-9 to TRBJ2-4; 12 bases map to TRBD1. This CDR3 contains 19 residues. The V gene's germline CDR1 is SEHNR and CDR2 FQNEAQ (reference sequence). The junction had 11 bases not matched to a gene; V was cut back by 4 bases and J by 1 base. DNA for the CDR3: TGTGCCAGCAGCTCCCTCCGGGACAGGGGGCCCCGGGCCAAAAACATTCAGTACTTC. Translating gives CASSSLRDRGPRAKNIQYF.

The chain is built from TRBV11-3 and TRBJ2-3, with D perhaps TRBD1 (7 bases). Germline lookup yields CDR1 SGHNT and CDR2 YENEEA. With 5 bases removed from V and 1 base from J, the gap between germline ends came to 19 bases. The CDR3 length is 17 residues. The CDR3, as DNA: TGTGCCAGCAGCCGGGGGACAGCCAGGTGGGGCACAGATACGCAGTATTTT. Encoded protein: CASSRGTARWGTDTQYF.

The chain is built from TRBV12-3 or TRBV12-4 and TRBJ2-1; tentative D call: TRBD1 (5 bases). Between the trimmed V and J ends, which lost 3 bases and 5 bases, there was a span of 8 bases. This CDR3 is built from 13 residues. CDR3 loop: CASSLTDNNEQFF. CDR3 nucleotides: TGTGCCAGCAGTTTGACAGATAACAATGAGCAGTTCTTC.

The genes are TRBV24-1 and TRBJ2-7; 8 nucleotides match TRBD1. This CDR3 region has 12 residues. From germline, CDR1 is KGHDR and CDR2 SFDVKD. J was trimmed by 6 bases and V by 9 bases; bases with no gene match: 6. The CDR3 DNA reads TGTGCCACCGGTGGGCAGGGGGCCGAGCAGTACTTC. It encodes CATGGQGAEQYF.

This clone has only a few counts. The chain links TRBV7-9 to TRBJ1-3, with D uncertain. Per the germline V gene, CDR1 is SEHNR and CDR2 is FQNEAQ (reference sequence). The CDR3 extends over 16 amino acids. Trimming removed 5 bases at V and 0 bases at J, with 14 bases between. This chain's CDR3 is CASSRPGSDSGNTIYF. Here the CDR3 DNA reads TGTGCCAGCAGCCGACCCGGGTCTGACTCTGGAAACACCATATATTTT.